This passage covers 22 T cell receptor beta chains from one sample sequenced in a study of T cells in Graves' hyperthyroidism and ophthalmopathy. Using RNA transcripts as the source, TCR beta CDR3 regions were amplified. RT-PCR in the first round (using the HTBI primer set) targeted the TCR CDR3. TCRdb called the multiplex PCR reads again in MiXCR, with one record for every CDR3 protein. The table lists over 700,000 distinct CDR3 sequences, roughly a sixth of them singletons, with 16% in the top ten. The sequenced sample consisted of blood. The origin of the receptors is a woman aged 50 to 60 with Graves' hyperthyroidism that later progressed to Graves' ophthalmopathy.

As DNA, the CDR3 is TGCGCCAGCAGCCAAGGCTCAACTTACAGGCAAGAGACCCAGTACTTC. It specifies CASSQGSTYRQETQYF. This chain links TRBV4-1 with TRBJ2-5; D is perhaps TRBD1 (5 bases). V gave up 1 base and J gave up 2 bases, with 14 bases separating them. Germline lookup yields CDR1 MGHRA and CDR2 YSYEKL. The CDR3 consists of 16 residues.

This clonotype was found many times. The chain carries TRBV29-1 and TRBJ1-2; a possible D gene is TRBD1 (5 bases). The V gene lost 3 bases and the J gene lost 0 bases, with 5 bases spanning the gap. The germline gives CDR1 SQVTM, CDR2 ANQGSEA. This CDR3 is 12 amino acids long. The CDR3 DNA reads TGCAGCGTTGAGACAGCTAACTATGGCTACACCTTC. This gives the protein CSVETANYGYTF.

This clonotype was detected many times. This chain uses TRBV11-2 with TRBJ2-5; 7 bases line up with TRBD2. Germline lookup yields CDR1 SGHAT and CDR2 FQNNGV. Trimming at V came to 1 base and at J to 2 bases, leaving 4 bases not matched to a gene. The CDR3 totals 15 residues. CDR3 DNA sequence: TGTGCCAGCAGCTTAGGCGGGGGAATACAAGAGACCCAGTACTTC. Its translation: CASSLGGGIQETQYF. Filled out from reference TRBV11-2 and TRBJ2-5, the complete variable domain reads EAGVAQSPRYKIIEKRQSVAFWCNPISGHATLYWYQQILGQGPKLLIQFQNNGVVDDSQLPKDRFSAERLKGVDSTLKIQPAKLEDSAVYLCASSLGGGIQETQYFGPGTRLLVL.

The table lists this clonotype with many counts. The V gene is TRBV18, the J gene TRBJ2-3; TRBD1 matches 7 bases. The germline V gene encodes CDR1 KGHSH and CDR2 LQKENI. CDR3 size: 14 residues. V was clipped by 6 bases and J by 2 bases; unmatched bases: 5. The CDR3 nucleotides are TGTGCCAGCTCGCAACAGGGGACCACAGATACGCAGTATTTT. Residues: CASSQQGTTDTQYF.

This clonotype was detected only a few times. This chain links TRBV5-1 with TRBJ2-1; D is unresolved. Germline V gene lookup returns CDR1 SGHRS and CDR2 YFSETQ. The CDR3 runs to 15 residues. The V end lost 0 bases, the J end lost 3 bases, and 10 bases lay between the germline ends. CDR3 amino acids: CASSLDPKLYNEQFF. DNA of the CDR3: TGCGCCAGCAGCTTGGACCCCAAGCTCTACAATGAGCAGTTCTTC.

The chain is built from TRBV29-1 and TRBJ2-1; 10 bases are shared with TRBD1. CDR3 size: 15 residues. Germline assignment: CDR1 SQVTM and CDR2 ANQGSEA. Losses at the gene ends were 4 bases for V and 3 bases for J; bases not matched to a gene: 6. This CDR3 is CSVVERDRGYNEQFF. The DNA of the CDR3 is TGCAGCGTTGTGGAGCGGGACAGGGGCTACAATGAGCAGTTCTTC.

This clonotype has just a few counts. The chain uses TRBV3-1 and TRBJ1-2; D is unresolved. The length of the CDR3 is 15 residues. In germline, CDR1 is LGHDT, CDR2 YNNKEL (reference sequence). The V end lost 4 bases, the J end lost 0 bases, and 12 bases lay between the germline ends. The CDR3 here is CASSPVLSSNYGYTF. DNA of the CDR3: TGTGCCAGCAGCCCGGTCCTATCTTCTAACTATGGCTACACCTTC.

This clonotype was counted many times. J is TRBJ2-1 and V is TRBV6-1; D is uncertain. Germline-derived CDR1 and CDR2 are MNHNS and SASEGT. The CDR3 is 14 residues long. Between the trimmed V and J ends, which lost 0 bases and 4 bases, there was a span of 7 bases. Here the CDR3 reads CASSEAGIYNEQFF. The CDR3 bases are TGTGCCAGCAGTGAAGCGGGGATTTACAATGAGCAGTTCTTC.

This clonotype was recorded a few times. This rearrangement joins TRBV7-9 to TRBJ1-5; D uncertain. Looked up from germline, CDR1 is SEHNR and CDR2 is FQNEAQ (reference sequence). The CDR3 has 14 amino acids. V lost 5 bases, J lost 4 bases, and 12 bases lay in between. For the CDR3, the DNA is TGTGCCAGCAGCGCCGGTGAAGGAAATCAGCCCCAGCATTTT. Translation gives CASSAGEGNQPQHF.

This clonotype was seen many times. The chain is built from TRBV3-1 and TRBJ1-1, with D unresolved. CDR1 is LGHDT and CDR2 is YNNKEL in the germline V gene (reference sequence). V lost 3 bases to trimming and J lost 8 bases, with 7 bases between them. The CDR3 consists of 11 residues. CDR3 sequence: CASSHLAEAFF. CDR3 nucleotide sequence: TGTGCCAGCAGCCATTTGGCGGAAGCTTTCTTT.

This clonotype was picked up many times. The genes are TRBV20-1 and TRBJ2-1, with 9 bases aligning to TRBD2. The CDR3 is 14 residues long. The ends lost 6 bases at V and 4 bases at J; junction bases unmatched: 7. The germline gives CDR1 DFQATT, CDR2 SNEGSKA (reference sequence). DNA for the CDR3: TGCAGTGCCCCTCGCGGGGGGGAATACAATGAGCAGTTCTTC. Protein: CSAPRGGEYNEQFF.

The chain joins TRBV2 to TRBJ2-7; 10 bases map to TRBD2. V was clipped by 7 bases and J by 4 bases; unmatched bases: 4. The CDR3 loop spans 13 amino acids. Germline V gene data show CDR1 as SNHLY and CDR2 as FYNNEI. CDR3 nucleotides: TGTGCCAGCATAGCGACTAGCGGGTACGAGCAGTACTTC. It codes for CASIATSGYEQYF.

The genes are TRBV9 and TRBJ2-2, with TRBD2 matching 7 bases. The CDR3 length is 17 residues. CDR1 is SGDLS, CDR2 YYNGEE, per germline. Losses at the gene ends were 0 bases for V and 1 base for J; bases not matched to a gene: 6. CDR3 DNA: TGTGCCAGCAGCGTAGACCAAGCGGGATGGAACACCGGGGAGCTGTTTTTT. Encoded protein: CASSVDQAGWNTGELFF.

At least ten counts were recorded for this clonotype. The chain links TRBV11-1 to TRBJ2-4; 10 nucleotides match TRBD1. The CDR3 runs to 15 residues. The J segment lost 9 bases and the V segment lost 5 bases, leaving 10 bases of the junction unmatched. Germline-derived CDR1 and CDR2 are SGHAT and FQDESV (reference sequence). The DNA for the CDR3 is TGTGCCAGCAGCCCAACACGGACAGGGGGAGGCATTCAGTACTTC. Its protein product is CASSPTRTGGGIQYF.

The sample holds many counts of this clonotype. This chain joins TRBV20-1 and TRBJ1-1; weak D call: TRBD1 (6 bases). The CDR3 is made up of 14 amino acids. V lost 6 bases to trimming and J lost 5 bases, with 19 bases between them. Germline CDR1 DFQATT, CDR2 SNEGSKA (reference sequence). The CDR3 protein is CSASIDSRGTEAFF. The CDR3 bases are TGCAGTGCCTCCATTGACAGTAGGGGGACTGAAGCTTTCTTT.

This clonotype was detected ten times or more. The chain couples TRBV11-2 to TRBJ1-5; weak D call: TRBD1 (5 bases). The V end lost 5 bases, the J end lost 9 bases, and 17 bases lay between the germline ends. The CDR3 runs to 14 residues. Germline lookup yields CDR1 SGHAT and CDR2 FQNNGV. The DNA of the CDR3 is TGTGCCAGCAGCCGGGACGGGGTTCGGGGGCCCCAGCATTTT. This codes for CASSRDGVRGPQHF.

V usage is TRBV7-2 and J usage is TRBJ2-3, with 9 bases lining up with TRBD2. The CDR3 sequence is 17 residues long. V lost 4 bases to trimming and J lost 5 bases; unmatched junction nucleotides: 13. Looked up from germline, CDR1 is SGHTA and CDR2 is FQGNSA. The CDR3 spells CASSSKMRGGGIDTQYF. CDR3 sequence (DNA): TGTGCCAGCAGCTCCAAAATGCGGGGGGGGGGGATAGATACGCAGTATTTT.

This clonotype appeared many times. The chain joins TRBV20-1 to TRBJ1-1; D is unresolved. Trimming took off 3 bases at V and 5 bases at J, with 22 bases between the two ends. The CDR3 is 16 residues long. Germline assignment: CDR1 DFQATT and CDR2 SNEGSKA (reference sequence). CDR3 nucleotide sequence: TGCAGTGCTAGGGCCAGGACGCAGGCCGTTTGGACTGAAGCTTTCTTT. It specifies CSARARTQAVWTEAFF.

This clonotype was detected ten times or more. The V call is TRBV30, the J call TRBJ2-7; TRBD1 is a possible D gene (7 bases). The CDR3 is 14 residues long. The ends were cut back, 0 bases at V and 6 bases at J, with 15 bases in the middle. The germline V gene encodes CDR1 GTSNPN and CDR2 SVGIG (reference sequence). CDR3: CAWSVKPQGGEQYF. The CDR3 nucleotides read TGTGCCTGGAGTGTTAAACCTCAGGGGGGCGAGCAGTACTTC.

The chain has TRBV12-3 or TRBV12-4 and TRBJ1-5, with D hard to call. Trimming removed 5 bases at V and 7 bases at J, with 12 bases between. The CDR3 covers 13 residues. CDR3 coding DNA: TGTGCCAGCAGTCGGCACGATCGGCAGCCCCAGCATTTT. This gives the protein CASSRHDRQPQHF.

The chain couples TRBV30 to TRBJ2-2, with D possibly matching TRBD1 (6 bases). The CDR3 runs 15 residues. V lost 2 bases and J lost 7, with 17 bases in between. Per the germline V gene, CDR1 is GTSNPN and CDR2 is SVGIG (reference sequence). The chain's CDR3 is CAWSRAGVDVGELFF. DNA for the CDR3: TGTGCCTGGAGTAGGGCAGGGGTGGATGTCGGGGAGCTGTTTTTT.

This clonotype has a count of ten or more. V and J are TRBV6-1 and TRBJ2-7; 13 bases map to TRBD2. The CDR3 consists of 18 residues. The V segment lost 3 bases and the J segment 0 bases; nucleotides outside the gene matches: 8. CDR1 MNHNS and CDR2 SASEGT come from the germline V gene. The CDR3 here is CASSDRTSGGRSSYEQYF. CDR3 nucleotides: TGTGCCAGCAGTGACCGGACTAGCGGGGGCCGGAGCTCCTACGAGCAGTACTTC.